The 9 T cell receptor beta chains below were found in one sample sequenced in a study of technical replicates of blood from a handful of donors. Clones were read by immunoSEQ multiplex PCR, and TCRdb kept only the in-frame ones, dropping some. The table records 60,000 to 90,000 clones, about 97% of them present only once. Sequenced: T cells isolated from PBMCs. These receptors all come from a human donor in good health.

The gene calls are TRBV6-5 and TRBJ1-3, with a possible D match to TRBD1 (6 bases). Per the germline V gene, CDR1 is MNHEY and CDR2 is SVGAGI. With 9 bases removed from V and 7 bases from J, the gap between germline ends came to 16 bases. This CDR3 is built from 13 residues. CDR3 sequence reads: CASSGTRWNTIYF. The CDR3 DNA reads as TGTGCCAGTAGCGGGACACGGTGGAACACCATATATTTT.

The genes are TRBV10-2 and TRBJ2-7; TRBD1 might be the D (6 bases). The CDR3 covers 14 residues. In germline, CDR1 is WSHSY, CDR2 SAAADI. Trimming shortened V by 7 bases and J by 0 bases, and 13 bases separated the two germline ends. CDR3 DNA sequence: TGCGCCAGCAACAGAGACAGGAGCTCCTACGAGCAGTACTTC. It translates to CASNRDRSSYEQYF.

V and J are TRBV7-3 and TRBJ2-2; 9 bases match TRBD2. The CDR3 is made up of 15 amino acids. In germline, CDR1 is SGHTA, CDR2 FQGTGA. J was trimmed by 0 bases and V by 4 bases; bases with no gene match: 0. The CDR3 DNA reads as TGTGCCAGCAGCTCTAGCGGGGCGAACACCGGGGAGCTGTTTTTT. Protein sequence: CASSSSGANTGELFF.

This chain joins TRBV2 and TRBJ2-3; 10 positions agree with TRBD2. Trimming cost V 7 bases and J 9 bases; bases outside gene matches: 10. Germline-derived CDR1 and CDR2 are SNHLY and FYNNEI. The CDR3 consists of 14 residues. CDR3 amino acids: CASTEERGGTTQYF. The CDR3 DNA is TGTGCCAGCACGGAAGAGCGGGGGGGCACGACGCAGTATTTT.

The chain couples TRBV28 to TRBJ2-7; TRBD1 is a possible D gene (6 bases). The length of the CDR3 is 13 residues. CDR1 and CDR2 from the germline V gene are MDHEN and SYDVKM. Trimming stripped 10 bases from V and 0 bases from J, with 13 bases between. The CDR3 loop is CATSDRSSYEQYF. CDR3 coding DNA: TGTGCCACCTCAGACAGGTCCTCCTACGAGCAGTACTTC.

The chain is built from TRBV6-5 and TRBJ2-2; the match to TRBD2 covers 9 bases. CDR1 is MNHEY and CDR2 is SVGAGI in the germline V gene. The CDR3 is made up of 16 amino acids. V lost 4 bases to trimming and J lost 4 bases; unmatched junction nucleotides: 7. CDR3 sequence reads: CASSFSAGGSTGELFF. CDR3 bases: TGTGCCAGCAGTTTCTCAGCGGGAGGAAGCACCGGGGAGCTGTTTTTT.

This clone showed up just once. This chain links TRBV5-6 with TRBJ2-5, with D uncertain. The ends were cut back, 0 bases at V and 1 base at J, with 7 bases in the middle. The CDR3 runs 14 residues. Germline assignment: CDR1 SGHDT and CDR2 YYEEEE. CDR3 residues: CASSLVNTQETQYF. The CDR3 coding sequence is TGTGCCAGCAGCTTGGTCAACACCCAAGAGACCCAGTACTTC.

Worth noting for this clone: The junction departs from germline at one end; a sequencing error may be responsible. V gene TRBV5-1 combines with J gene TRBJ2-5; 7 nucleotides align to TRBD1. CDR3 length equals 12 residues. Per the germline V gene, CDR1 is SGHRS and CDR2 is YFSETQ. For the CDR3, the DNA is TGCGCCAGCAGCTCCGCGGAAGGGGGCATCGACTTC. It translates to CASSSAEGGIDF.

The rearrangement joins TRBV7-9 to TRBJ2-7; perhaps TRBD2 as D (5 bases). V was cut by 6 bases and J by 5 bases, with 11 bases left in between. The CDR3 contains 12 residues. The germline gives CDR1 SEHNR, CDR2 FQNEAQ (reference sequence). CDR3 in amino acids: CASRGVSDEQYF. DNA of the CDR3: TGTGCCAGCAGGGGAGTAAGTGACGAGCAGTACTTC. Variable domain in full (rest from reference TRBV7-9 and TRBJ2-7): DTGVSQNPRHKITKRGQNVTFRCDPISEHNRLYWYRQTLGQGPEFLTYFQNEAQLEKSRLLSDRFSAERPKGSFSTLEIQRTEQGDSAMYLCASRGVSDEQYFGPGTRLTVT.